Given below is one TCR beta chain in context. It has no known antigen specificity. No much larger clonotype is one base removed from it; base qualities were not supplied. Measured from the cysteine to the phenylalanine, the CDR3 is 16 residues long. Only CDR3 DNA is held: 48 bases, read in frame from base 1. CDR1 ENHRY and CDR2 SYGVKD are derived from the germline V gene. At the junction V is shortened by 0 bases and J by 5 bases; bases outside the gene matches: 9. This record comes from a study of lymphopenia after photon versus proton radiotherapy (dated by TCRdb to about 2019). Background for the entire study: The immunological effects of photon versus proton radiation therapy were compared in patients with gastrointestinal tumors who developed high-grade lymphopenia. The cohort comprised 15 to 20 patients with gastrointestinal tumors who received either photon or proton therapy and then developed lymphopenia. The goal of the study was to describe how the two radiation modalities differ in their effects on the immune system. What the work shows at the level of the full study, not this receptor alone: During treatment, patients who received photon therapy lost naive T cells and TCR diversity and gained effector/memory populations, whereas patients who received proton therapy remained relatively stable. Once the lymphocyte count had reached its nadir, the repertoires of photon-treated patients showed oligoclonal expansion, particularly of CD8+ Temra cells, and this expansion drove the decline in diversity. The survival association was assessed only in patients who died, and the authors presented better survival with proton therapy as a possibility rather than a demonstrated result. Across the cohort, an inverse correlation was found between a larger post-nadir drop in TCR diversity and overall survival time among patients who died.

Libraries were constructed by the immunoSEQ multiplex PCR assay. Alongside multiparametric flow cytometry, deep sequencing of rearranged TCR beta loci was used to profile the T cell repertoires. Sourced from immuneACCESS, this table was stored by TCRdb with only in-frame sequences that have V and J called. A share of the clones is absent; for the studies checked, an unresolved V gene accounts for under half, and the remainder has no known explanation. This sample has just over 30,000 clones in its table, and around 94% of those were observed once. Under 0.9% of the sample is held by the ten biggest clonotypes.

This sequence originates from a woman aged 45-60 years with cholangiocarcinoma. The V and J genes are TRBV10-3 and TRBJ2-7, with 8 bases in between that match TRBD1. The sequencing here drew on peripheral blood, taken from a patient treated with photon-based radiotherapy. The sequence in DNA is TGTGCCATCAGTGAGTCGACAGGGGCAAAGTCTCACGAGCAGTACTTC. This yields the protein CAISESTGAKSHEQYF.